Listed below are T cell receptor beta chains from one sample, sequenced in a study of blood T cell repertoires in COVID-19. Assay: immunoSEQ multiplex PCR; the TCRdb copy retains only in-frame clones and omits some. This table has some 300,000 clones, 88% appearing once. What was sequenced was peripheral blood. The receptors come from a woman aged 25 to 39 who had recovered from COVID-19. Both conserved end residues are part of each CDR3. D genes are given only for firm matches. Clone size is shown for a subset of rows, as once, few, many or a class of expanded clone.

cdr3_nt: TGTGCCAGCATCACAGCGGACTCCTACAATGAGCAGTTCTTC
cdr3_aa: CASITADSYNEQFF
d_call: -
v_call: TRBV28
j_call: TRBJ2-1
clone_size: -

cdr3_nt: TGTGCCAGCAGCTTAGAAACAAACACCGGGGAGCTGTTTTTT
cdr3_aa: CASSLETNTGELFF
d_call: -
v_call: TRBV7-2
j_call: TRBJ2-2
clone_size: -

cdr3_nt: TGTGCCAGCAATAAAGGGGGGGGGAACACTGAAGCTTTCTTT
cdr3_aa: CASNKGGGNTEAFF
d_call: -
v_call: TRBV6-5
j_call: TRBJ1-1
clone_size: once

cdr3_nt: TGTGCCAGCAGTTACGGCCTCTCTAGCACAGATACGCAGTATTTT
cdr3_aa: CASSYGLSSTDTQYF
d_call: -
v_call: TRBV6-5
j_call: TRBJ2-3
clone_size: -

cdr3_nt: TGTGCCAGCAGTTCCCGGACACTCACTAATGAAAAACTGTTTTTT
cdr3_aa: CASSSRTLTNEKLFF
d_call: -
v_call: TRBV28
j_call: TRBJ1-4
clone_size: -

cdr3_nt: TGTGCCAGCAGCCCGGACGGGGGTGGGTCAGATACGCAGTATTTT
cdr3_aa: CASSPDGGGSDTQYF
d_call: -
v_call: TRBV3-1/TRBV3-2
j_call: TRBJ2-3
clone_size: -

cdr3_nt: TGTGCCAGCAGTCAGACAGCATATGGCTACACCTTC
cdr3_aa: CASSQTAYGYTF
d_call: -
v_call: TRBV12-3/TRBV12-4
j_call: TRBJ1-2
clone_size: -

cdr3_nt: TGCGCCAGCAGCATCACTAGCGACAATGAGCAGTTCTTC
cdr3_aa: CASSITSDNEQFF
d_call: TRBD2
v_call: TRBV5-1
j_call: TRBJ2-1
clone_size: -

cdr3_nt: TGTGCCAGCGGAGACAGCCCGAATTCACCCCTCCACTTT
cdr3_aa: CASGDSPNSPLHF
d_call: -
v_call: TRBV6-6
j_call: TRBJ1-6
clone_size: -

cdr3_nt: TGTGCCAGCAGTTTCCAGGGGTCACCTCAGCCCCAGCATTTT
cdr3_aa: CASSFQGSPQPQHF
d_call: -
v_call: TRBV28
j_call: TRBJ1-5
clone_size: -

cdr3_nt: TGTGCCAGCAGTGAGACAAAGTCGGACTATGGCTACACCTTC
cdr3_aa: CASSETKSDYGYTF
d_call: -
v_call: TRBV2
j_call: TRBJ1-2
clone_size: -

cdr3_nt: TGTGCCAGCAGCTTAGAAAAAGGCAGGGGGCAACGAAAAGGCTACACCTTC
cdr3_aa: CASSLEKGRGQRKGYTF
d_call: TRBD1
v_call: TRBV7-2
j_call: TRBJ1-2
clone_size: -

cdr3_nt: TGTGCCAGTAGTATGTGGGGAGGGCAAGAGACCCAGTACTTC
cdr3_aa: CASSMWGGQETQYF
d_call: TRBD2
v_call: TRBV19
j_call: TRBJ2-5
clone_size: -

cdr3_nt: TGTGCCAGCAGTGGACAGGTAGAGGGTGAGCAGTTCTTC
cdr3_aa: CASSGQVEGEQFF
d_call: TRBD1
v_call: TRBV6-2/TRBV6-3
j_call: TRBJ2-1
clone_size: -

cdr3_nt: TGTGCCATCAGTGGGCCAGCGGCGGCCGCCGCCTACGAGCAGTACTTC
cdr3_aa: CAISGPAAAAAYEQYF
d_call: -
v_call: TRBV10-3
j_call: TRBJ2-7
clone_size: -

cdr3_nt: TGTGCCAGCAGCCTCGGGACTCCTTGGGACGAGCAGTACTTC
cdr3_aa: CASSLGTPWDEQYF
d_call: -
v_call: TRBV5-4
j_call: TRBJ2-7
clone_size: -

cdr3_nt: TGTGCCAGCAGTTTCCTGTCAGGGTCTGAAGCTTTCTTT
cdr3_aa: CASSFLSGSEAFF
d_call: -
v_call: TRBV3-1/TRBV3-2
j_call: TRBJ1-1
clone_size: once

cdr3_nt: TGCGCCAGCAGCTTGTCACAGATGAACACTGAAGCTTTCTTT
cdr3_aa: CASSLSQMNTEAFF
d_call: -
v_call: TRBV5-1
j_call: TRBJ1-1
clone_size: -

cdr3_nt: TGTGCCATCAGTGAAAGGGGAAGCAATCAGCCCCAGCATTTT
cdr3_aa: CAISERGSNQPQHF
d_call: -
v_call: TRBV10-3
j_call: TRBJ1-5
clone_size: few

cdr3_nt: TGCGCCAGCAGCCAAGTAACTCAGGGCTCTGGGGCCAACGTCCTGACTTTC
cdr3_aa: CASSQVTQGSGANVLTF
d_call: -
v_call: TRBV4-3
j_call: TRBJ2-6
clone_size: -

cdr3_nt: TGTGCCAGCAGCTTGGACCAGATTAACTATGGCTACACCTTC
cdr3_aa: CASSLDQINYGYTF
d_call: -
v_call: TRBV5-4
j_call: TRBJ1-2
clone_size: -

cdr3_nt: TGTGCCGAACACCTCACAGGGTTGAACCAAGAGACCCAGTACTTC
cdr3_aa: CAEHLTGLNQETQYF
d_call: -
v_call: TRBV18
j_call: TRBJ2-5
clone_size: once

cdr3_nt: TGTGCCAGCAGCGTAGCTGGCACAGATACGCAGTATTTT
cdr3_aa: CASSVAGTDTQYF
d_call: -
v_call: TRBV9
j_call: TRBJ2-3
clone_size: -

cdr3_nt: TGTGCCAGCAGCTTGACTTCTCGGGGCTACACCTTC
cdr3_aa: CASSLTSRGYTF
d_call: -
v_call: TRBV5-6
j_call: TRBJ1-2
clone_size: once

cdr3_nt: TGCAGTGGGCGGGGGGGCAACGAGCAGTTCTTC
cdr3_aa: CSGRGGNEQFF
d_call: TRBD2
v_call: TRBV20-1
j_call: TRBJ2-1
clone_size: -

cdr3_nt: TGTGCCAGCAGTTTAGGAGGGGGCCGGAATTCACCCCTCCACTTT
cdr3_aa: CASSLGGGRNSPLHF
d_call: TRBD1
v_call: TRBV28
j_call: TRBJ1-6
clone_size: -

cdr3_nt: TGTGCCAGCAGCACCGGACTTTCCGCCCCTGGAAACACCATATATTTT
cdr3_aa: CASSTGLSAPGNTIYF
d_call: -
v_call: TRBV5-4
j_call: TRBJ1-3
clone_size: few

cdr3_nt: TGCGCCAGCAGCCAAGGGCCCCTCGGCGGCTATGGCTACACCTTC
cdr3_aa: CASSQGPLGGYGYTF
d_call: -
v_call: TRBV4-1
j_call: TRBJ1-2
clone_size: few

cdr3_nt: TGTGCCAGTAGTATAGCGGGGAGTGGGACCGGGGAGCTGTTTTTT
cdr3_aa: CASSIAGSGTGELFF
d_call: -
v_call: TRBV19
j_call: TRBJ2-2
clone_size: few